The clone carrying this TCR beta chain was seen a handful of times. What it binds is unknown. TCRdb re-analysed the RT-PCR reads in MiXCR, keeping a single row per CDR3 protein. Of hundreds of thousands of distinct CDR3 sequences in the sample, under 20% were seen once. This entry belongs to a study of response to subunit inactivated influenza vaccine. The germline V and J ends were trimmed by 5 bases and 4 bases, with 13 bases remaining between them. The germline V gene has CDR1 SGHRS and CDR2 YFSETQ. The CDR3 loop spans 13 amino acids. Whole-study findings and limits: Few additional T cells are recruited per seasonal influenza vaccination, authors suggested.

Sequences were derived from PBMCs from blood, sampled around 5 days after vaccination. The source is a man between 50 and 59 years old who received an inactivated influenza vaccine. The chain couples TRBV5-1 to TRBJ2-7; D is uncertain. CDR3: CASRAIDKYEQYF. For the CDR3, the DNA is TGCGCCAGCAGGGCGATCGACAAGTACGAGCAGTACTTC.